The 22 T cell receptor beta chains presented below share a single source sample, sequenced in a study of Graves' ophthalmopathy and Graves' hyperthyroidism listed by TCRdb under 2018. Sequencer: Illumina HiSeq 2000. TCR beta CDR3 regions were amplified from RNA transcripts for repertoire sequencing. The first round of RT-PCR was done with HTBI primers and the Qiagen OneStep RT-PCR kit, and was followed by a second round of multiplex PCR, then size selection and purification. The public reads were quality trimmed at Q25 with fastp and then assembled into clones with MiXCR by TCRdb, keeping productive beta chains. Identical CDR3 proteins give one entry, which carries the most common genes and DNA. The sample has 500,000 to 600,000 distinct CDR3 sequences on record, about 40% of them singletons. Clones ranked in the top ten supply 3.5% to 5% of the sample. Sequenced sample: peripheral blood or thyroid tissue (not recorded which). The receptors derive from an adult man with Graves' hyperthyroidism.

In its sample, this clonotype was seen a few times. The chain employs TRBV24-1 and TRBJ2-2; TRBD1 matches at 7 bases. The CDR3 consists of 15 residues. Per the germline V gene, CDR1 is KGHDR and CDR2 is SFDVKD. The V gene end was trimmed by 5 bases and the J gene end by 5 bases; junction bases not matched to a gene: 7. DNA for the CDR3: TGTGCCACCAGTGGGGATAGGGGGCCAACCGGGGAGCTGTTTTTT. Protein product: CATSGDRGPTGELFF.

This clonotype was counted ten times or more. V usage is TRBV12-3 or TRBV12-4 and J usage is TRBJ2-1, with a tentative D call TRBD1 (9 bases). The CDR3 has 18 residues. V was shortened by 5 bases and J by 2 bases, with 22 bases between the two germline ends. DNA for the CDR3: TGTGCCAGCAGTCCGGGACAGGGATCGGGAGGGACCTACAATGAGCAGTTCTTC. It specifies CASSPGQGSGGTYNEQFF.

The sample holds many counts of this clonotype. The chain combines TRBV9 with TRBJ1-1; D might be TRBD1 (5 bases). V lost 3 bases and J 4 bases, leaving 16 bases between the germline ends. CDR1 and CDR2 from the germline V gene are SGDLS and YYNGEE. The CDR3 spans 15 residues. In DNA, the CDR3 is TGTGCCAGCAGCGAACATCGGGGGGTGGCCACTGAAGCTTTCTTT. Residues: CASSEHRGVATEAFF.

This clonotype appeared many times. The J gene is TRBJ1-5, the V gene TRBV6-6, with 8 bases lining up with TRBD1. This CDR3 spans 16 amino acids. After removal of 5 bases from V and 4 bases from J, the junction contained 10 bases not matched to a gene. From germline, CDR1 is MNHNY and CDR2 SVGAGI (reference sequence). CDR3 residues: CASSGPLGQVNQPQHF. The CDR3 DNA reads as TGTGCCAGCAGTGGACCCCTGGGACAGGTGAATCAGCCCCAGCATTTT.

CDR3 coding DNA: TGTGCCAGCAAAAGGGCGGGGGACACAGATACGCAGTATTTT. Translation gives CASKRAGDTDTQYF. This chain uses TRBV2 with TRBJ2-3; 7 positions agree with TRBD2. The germline CDR1 and CDR2 sequences are SNHLY and FYNNEI. J was trimmed by 2 bases and V by 7 bases; bases with no gene match: 6. The CDR3 is made up of 14 amino acids. The entire variable domain, with the rest obtained from reference TRBV2 and TRBJ2-3, is as follows: EPEVTQTPSHQVTQMGQEVILRCVPISNHLYFYWYRQILGQKVEFLVSFYNNEISEKSEIFDDQFSVERPDGSNFTLKIRSTKLEDSAMYFCASKRAGDTDTQYFGPGTRLTVL.

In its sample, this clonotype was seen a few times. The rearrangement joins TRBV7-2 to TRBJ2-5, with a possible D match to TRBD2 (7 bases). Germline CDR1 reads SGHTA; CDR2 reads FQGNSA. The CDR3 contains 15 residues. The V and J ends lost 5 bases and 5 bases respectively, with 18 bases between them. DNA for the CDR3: TGTGCCAGCAGCCGAGGGGGGGCCTCGGGGGAGACCCAGTACTTC. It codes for CASSRGGASGETQYF.

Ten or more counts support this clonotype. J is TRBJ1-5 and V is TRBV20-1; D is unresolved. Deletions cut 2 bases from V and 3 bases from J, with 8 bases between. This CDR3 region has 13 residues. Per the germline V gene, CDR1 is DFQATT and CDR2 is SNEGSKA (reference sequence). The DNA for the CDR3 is TGCAGTGCTAGATACAGAGACAATCAGCCCCAGCATTTT. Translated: CSARYRDNQPQHF.

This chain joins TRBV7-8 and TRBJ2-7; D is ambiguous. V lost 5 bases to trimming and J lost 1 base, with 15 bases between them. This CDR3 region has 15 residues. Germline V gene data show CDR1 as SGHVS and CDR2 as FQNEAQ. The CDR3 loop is CASSPTGRISYEQYF. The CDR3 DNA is TGTGCCAGCAGCCCCACCGGACGGATTTCCTACGAGCAGTACTTC.

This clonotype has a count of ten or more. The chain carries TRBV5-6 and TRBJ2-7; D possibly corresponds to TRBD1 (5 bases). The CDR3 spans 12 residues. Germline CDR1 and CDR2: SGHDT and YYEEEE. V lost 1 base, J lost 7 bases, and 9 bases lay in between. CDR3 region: CASSLINREQYF. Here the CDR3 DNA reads TGTGCCAGCAGCTTGATTAACAGGGAGCAGTACTTC.

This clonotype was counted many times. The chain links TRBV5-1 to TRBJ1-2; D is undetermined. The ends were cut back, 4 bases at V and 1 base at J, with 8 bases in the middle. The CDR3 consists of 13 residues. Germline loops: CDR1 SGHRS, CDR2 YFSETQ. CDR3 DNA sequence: TGCGCCAGCAGCGGTGACGGTAACTATGGCTACACCTTC. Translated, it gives CASSGDGNYGYTF.

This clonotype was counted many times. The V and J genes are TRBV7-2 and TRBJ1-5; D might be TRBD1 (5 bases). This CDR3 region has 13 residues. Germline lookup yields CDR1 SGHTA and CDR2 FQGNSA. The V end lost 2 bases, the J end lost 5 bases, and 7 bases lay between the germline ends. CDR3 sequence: CASSLWGDQPQHF. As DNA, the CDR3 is TGTGCCAGCAGCTTATGGGGCGATCAGCCCCAGCATTTT.

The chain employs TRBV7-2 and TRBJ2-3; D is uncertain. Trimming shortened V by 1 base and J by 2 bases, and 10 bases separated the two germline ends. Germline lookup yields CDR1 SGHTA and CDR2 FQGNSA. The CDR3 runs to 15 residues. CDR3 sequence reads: CASSLDFAFTDTQYF. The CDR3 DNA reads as TGTGCCAGCAGCTTAGATTTTGCCTTCACAGATACGCAGTATTTT.

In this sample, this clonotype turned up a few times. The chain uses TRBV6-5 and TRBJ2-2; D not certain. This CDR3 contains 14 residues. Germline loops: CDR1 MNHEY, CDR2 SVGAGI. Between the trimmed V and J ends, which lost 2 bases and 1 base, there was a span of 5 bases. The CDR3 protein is CASSYGLNTGELFF. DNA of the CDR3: TGTGCCAGCAGTTACGGGCTGAACACCGGGGAGCTGTTTTTT.

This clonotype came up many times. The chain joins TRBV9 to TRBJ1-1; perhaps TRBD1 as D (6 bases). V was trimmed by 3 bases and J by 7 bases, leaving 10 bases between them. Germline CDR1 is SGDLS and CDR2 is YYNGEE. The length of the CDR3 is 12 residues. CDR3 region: CASSATGGEAFF. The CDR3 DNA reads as TGTGCCAGCAGCGCGACAGGCGGTGAAGCTTTCTTT.

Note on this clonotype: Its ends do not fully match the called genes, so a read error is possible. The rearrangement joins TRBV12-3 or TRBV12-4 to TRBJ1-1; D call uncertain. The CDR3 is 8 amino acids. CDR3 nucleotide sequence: TGTGCCAGCAGTTTGGAGGGCTTT. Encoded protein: CASSLEGF.

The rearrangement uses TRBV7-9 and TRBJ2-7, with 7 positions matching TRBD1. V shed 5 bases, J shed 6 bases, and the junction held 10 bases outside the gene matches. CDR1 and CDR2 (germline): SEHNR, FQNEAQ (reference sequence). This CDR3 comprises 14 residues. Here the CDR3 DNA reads TGTGCCAGCAGCCGACAGGGATTCAAGTCCGAGCAGTACTTC. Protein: CASSRQGFKSEQYF.

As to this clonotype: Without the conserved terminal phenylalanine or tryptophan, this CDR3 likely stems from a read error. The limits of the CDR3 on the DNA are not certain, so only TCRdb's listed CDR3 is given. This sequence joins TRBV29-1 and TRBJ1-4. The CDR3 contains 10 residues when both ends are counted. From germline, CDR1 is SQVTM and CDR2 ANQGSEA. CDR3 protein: CSVAKGEGFD.

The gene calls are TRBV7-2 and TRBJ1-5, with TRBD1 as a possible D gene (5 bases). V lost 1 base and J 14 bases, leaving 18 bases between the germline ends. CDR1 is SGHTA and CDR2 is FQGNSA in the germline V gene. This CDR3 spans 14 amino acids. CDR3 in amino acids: CASSLVGTQTYEHF. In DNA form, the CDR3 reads TGTGCCAGCAGCTTAGTAGGGACGCAGACCTACGAGCATTTT.

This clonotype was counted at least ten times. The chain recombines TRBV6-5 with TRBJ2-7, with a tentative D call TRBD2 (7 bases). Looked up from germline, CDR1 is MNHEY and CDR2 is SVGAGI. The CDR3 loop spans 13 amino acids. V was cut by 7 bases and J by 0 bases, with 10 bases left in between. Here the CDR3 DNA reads TGTGCCAGCAAGGGAGGGGGCTCCTACGAGCAGTACTTC. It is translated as CASKGGGSYEQYF.

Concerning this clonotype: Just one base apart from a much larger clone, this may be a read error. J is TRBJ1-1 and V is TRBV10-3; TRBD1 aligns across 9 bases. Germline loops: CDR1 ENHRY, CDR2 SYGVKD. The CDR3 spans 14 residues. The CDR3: CAVSEGQGTTEAFF. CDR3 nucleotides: TGTGCCGTCAGTGAGGGACAGGGAACCACTGAAGCTTTCTTT.

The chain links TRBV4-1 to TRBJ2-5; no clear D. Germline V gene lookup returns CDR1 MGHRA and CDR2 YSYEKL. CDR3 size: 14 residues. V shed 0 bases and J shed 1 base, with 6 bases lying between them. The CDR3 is CASSQEGTQETQYF. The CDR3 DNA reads TGCGCCAGCAGCCAAGAAGGCACCCAAGAGACCCAGTACTTC.

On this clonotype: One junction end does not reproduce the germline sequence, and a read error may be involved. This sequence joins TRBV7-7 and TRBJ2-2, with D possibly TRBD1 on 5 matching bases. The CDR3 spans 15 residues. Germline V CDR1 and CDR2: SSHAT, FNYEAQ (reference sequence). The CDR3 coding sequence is TGTGCTAGCAGCCCCGGACAACCGAACACCGGGGAGCTGTTTTTT. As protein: CASSPGQPNTGELFF.